The present entry profiles one T cell receptor (beta chain) with its context. Its antigen is as yet unknown. These data originate in a study of shared clonotypes between healthy human individuals. CDR1 is SGHKS and CDR2 is YYEKEE in the germline V gene (reference sequence). The CDR3 is made up of 17 amino acids. Trimming cost V 0 bases and J 5 bases, with 20 bases left between them. On sorted subsets, replicate PCRs used roughly 220 ng DNA, or 25,000 to 35,000 T cell genomes. Clones were sequenced by immunoSEQ multiplex PCR, and TCRdb holds only the in-frame ones, with some missing. Here the sample spans about 230,000 clones, about 65% being singletons. Whole-study findings and limits: Generally, naive subsets came out with larger estimated richness than memory subsets. Represented diversity (both genetic and exposure-history) was limited by the small number of donors.

This chain links TRBV5-5 with TRBJ2-5; possibly TRBD1 for D (6 bases). Sequencing used memory CD4+ T cells sorted from blood. The subset here: CD45RA-negative fraction. The source of this sequence is a man aged 30 to 45 in good health. The CDR3 sequence: CASSLGGWGTLGETQYF. The CDR3 DNA is TGTGCCAGCAGCTTGGGAGGTTGGGGGACACTGGGGGAGACCCAGTACTTC.